Listed below are T cell receptor beta chains from one sample, sequenced in a study of blood T cell repertoires in COVID-19. This table comes from immunoSEQ multiplex PCR, and its TCRdb copy is limited to in-frame clones, with some not included. The data contain about 370,000 clones, 85% to 90% of them seen just once; the ten biggest clones take up around 1%. The sequencing input was PBMCs or T cells enriched from blood (not recorded which). These receptor sequences come from a man aged 18 to 29 who had recovered from COVID-19. Each CDR3 is given with its conserved first and last residue. Each record gives: J gene, clone size, V gene, D gene, CDR3 protein, CDR3 DNA. The D gene is left open where the match is weak. Part of the rows lack a size; the others show once, few, many or a class for expanded clones.

TRBJ2-7	.	TRBV20-1	.	CSVWGRGEQYF	TGCAGTGTTTGGGGTCGGGGGGAGCAGTACTTC
TRBJ2-2	.	TRBV6-5	.	CASKDTDPTGELFF	TGTGCCAGCAAGGACACGGACCCCACCGGGGAGCTGTTTTTT
TRBJ1-3	.	TRBV11-3	TRBD1	CASSLPPPAGGRFNGNTIYF	TGTGCCAGCAGCTTACCCCCGCCCGCAGGGGGAAGGTTCAATGGAAACACCATATATTTT
TRBJ1-5	.	TRBV6-1	TRBD1	CASSQGGTGFNQPQHF	TGTGCCAGCAGTCAAGGAGGGACAGGGTTCAATCAGCCCCAGCATTTT
TRBJ1-1	.	TRBV2	TRBD1	CASSRNRGITEAFF	TGTGCCAGCTCTAGAAACAGGGGGATTACTGAAGCTTTCTTT
TRBJ2-7	.	TRBV9	.	CASSVEYSSYEQYF	TGTGCCAGCAGCGTAGAGTACAGCTCCTACGAGCAGTACTTC
TRBJ1-1	.	TRBV11-2	.	CASSRGTVFTEAFF	TGTGCCAGCAGCCGCGGGACTGTTTTTACTGAAGCTTTCTTT
TRBJ1-1	few	TRBV27	.	CAAWALTGNTEAFF	TGTGCCGCCTGGGCCCTGACAGGGAACACTGAAGCTTTCTTT
TRBJ2-2	once	TRBV5-1	.	CASMGTNTGELFF	TGCGCCAGCATGGGCACGAACACCGGGGAGCTGTTTTTT
TRBJ1-6	.	TRBV5-6	TRBD1	CASSPRDSSYNSPLHF	TGTGCCAGCAGCCCGAGGGACAGCTCCTATAATTCACCCCTCCACTTT
TRBJ1-3	.	TRBV2	.	CASSDLAGRFSGNTIYF	TGTGCCAGCAGTGACCTGGCAGGCAGGTTCTCTGGAAACACCATATATTTT
TRBJ2-6	.	TRBV15	.	CATSADRHSGANVLTF	TGTGCCACCAGCGCCGACAGACACTCTGGGGCCAACGTCCTGACTTTC
TRBJ1-1	.	TRBV7-2	TRBD1	CASSLFRTGGTEAFF	TGTGCCAGCAGCTTATTTAGGACAGGGGGCACTGAAGCTTTCTTT
TRBJ1-4	.	TRBV5-4	.	CASSRRPGTFNEKLFF	TGTGCCAGCAGCCGCCGGCCGGGGACTTTCAATGAAAAACTGTTTTTT
TRBJ2-6	.	TRBV19	.	CASTPNRRDRFGANVLTF	TGTGCCAGTACCCCCAACAGGAGAGATAGGTTTGGGGCCAACGTCCTGACTTTC
TRBJ1-2	.	TRBV7-2	.	CASSLTGQYTF	TGTGCCAGCAGCTTAACTGGACAGTACACCTTC
TRBJ2-1	.	TRBV20-1	.	CSAEKDWQFF	TGCAGTGCTGAAAAGGACTGGCAGTTCTTC
TRBJ1-5	.	TRBV11-3	.	CASSSPSGERGNQPQHF	TGTGCCAGCAGCTCCCCCTCAGGGGAAAGGGGAAATCAGCCCCAGCATTTT
TRBJ2-5	.	TRBV28	TRBD2	CASSSSSGRGRETQYF	TGTGCCAGCAGCTCCTCAAGCGGGAGGGGAAGAGAGACCCAGTACTTC
TRBJ2-2	.	TRBV2	.	CASSQDRLRTGELFF	TGTGCCAGCAGTCAAGACAGGCTGCGGACCGGGGAGCTGTTTTTT
TRBJ2-1	.	TRBV7-2	TRBD2	CASSGREAALYEQFF	TGTGCCAGCAGCGGGCGGGAGGCTGCGCTCTATGAGCAGTTCTTC
TRBJ2-3	.	TRBV6-1	TRBD1	CASSELVRGQSDTQYF	TGTGCCAGCAGTGAGCTAGTCAGGGGGCAATCAGATACGCAGTATTTT
TRBJ1-3	.	TRBV12-3/TRBV12-4	.	CASTLGTGTIYF	TGTGCCAGCACCCTTGGTACAGGCACCATATATTTT
TRBJ1-1	.	TRBV2	.	CASSVEGRNTEAFF	TGTGCCAGCAGTGTTGAGGGAAGGAACACTGAAGCTTTCTTT
TRBJ1-5	.	TRBV7-3	.	CASSLKSGTLNQPQHF	TGTGCCAGCAGCTTAAAAAGCGGGACACTCAATCAGCCCCAGCATTTT
TRBJ2-5	.	TRBV7-2	.	CASSLVVLAAETQYF	TGTGCCAGCAGCTTAGTAGTCCTCGCTGCGGAGACCCAGTACTTC
TRBJ2-7	.	TRBV27	TRBD2	CASWRASGGSYEQYF	TGTGCCAGCTGGAGAGCTAGCGGGGGATCCTACGAGCAGTACTTC
TRBJ2-7	.	TRBV28	TRBD2	CASGGNEQYF	TGTGCCTCGGGAGGGAACGAGCAGTACTTC
TRBJ1-5	.	TRBV6-1	.	CASSVIRAGSNQPQHF	TGTGCCAGCAGTGTCATCCGGGCGGGAAGCAATCAGCCCCAGCATTTT
TRBJ2-3	.	TRBV28	.	CASSLAGTPNGDTQYF	TGTGCCAGCAGTCTCGCCGGGACTCCCAACGGAGATACGCAGTATTTT
TRBJ2-1	.	TRBV5-6	.	CASSLGQLNEQFF	TGTGCCAGCAGCTTGGGACAGCTCAATGAGCAGTTCTTC
TRBJ2-7	once	TRBV3-1/TRBV3-2	.	CASRLDMTYEQYF	TGTGCCAGCAGACTGGACATGACCTACGAGCAGTACTTC
TRBJ1-4	once	TRBV5-5	.	CASSLGQIRAATNEKLFF	TGTGCCAGCAGCCTTGGACAGATTAGAGCGGCAACTAATGAAAAACTGTTTTTT
TRBJ2-7	once	TRBV5-1	.	CASSRVGDLGEQYF	TGCGCCAGCAGCAGAGTCGGGGATTTAGGCGAGCAGTACTTC
TRBJ2-6	.	TRBV5-1	TRBD1	CASSSYLGQGIPSSGANVLTF	TGCGCCAGCAGCTCCTACCTGGGACAGGGAATACCGAGCTCTGGGGCCAACGTCCTGACTTTC
TRBJ2-7	.	TRBV3-1/TRBV3-2	TRBD1	CASSQAGTGGHEQYF	TGTGCCAGCAGCCAAGCCGGGACAGGGGGCCACGAGCAGTACTTC
TRBJ2-5	few	TRBV28	.	CASSFLTGNQETQYF	TGTGCCAGCAGTTTTCTCACGGGGAATCAAGAGACCCAGTACTTC
TRBJ2-3	.	TRBV5-1	.	CASSLGQTSTDTQYF	TGCGCCAGCAGCTTGGGTCAGACTAGCACAGATACGCAGTATTTT
TRBJ2-3	.	TRBV5-1	.	CASSLVAGSTDTQYF	TGCGCCAGCAGCTTGGTTGCGGGATCCACAGATACGCAGTATTTT
TRBJ1-5	.	TRBV28	.	CASMGTPNQPQHF	TGTGCCAGCATGGGGACACCAAATCAGCCCCAGCATTTT
TRBJ1-3	.	TRBV20-1	.	CSASPTADSGNTIYF	TGCAGTGCTAGTCCCACAGCTGACTCTGGAAACACCATATATTTT
TRBJ1-5	.	TRBV30	.	CAWSYNQPQHF	TGTGCCTGGAGTTACAATCAGCCCCAGCATTTT
TRBJ2-1	once	TRBV12-3/TRBV12-4	.	CATGVSEQFF	TGTGCCACGGGGGTTTCTGAGCAGTTCTTC
TRBJ2-1	.	TRBV28	.	CASSFPHADEQFF	TGTGCCAGCAGTTTTCCCCATGCAGATGAGCAGTTCTTC
TRBJ2-7	.	TRBV30	TRBD2	CACRAGGLEQYF	TGTGCCTGCCGCGCGGGGGGTCTCGAGCAGTACTTC
TRBJ2-3	.	TRBV13	TRBD2	CASSLDAGALTDTQYF	TGTGCCAGCAGCTTAGACGCGGGAGCTCTCACAGATACGCAGTATTTT
TRBJ2-7	.	TRBV19	.	CASSMGGQSVSYEQYF	TGTGCCAGTAGTATGGGGGGACAGTCCGTCTCCTACGAGCAGTACTTC
TRBJ2-1	.	TRBV5-4	TRBD2	CASSTSGSYEQFF	TGTGCCAGCAGTACTAGCGGGAGCTATGAGCAGTTCTTC